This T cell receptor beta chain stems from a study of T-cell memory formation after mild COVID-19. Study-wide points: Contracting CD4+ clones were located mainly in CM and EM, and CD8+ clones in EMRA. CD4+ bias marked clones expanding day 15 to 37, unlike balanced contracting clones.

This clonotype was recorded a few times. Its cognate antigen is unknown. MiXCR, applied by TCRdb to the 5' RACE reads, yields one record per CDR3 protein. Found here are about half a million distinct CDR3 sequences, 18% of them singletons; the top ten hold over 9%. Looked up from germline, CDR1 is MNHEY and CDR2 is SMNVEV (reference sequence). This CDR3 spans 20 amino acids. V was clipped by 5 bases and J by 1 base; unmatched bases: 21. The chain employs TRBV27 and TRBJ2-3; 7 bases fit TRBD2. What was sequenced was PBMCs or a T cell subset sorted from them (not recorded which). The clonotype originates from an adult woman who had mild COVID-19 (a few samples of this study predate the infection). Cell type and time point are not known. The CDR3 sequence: CASSRALLAPRGARTDTQYF. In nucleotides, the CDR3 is TGTGCCAGCAGTCGAGCACTACTAGCGCCCCGGGGCGCCCGCACAGATACGCAGTATTTT.